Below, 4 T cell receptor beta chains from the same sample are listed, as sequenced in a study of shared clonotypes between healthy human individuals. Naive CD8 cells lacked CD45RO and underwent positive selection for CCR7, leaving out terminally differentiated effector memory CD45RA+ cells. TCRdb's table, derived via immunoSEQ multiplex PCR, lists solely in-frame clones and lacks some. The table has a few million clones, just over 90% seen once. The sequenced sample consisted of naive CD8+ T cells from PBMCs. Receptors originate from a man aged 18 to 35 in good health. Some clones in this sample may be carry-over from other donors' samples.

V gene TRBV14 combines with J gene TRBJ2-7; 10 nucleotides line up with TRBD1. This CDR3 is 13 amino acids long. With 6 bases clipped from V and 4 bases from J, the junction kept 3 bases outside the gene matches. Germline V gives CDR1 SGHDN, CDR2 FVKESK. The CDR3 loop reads CASRRQGAYEQYF. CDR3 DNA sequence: TGTGCCAGCAGACGACAGGGGGCTTACGAGCAGTACTTC. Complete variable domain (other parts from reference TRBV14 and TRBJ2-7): EAGVTQFPSHSVIEKGQTVTLRCDPISGHDNLYWYRRVMGKEIKFLLHFVKESKQDESGMPNNRFLAERTGGTYSTLKVQPAELEDSGVYFCASRRQGAYEQYFGPGTRLTVT.

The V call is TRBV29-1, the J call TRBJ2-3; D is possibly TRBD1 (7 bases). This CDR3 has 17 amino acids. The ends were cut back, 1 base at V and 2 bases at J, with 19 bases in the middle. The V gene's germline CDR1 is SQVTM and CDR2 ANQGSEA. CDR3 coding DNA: TGCAGCGTTGAAGTAGGGGGGTACAGGGGCCCCACAGATACGCAGTATTTT. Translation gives CSVEVGGYRGPTDTQYF.

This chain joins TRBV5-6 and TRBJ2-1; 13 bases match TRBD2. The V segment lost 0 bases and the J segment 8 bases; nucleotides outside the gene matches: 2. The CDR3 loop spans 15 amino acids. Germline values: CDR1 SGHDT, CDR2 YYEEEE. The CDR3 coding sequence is TGTGCCAGCAGCTTGGGGACTAGCGGGAGCCATGAGCAGTTCTTC. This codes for CASSLGTSGSHEQFF.

The CDR3 loop reads CASTPGDRVDYTF. The CDR3 DNA is TGTGCCAGCACCCCCGGGGACAGGGTCGACTACACCTTC. V and J are TRBV2 and TRBJ1-2; 9 bases line up with TRBD1. Trimming removed 7 bases from V and 10 bases from J; junction bases left unmatched: 10. The germline V gene encodes CDR1 SNHLY and CDR2 FYNNEI. The CDR3 runs to 13 residues.